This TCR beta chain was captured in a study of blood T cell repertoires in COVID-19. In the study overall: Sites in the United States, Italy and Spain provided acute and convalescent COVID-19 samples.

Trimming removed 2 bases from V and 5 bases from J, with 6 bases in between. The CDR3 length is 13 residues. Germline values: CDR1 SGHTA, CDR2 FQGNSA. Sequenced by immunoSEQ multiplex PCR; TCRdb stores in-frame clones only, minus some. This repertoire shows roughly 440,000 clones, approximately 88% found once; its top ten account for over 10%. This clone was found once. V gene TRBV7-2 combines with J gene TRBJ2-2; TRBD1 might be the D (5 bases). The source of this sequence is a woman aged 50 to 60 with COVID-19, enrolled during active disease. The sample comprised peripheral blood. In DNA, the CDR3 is TGTGCCAGCAGCTTAAGGGGTACCGGGGAGCTGTTTTTT. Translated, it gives CASSLRGTGELFF.